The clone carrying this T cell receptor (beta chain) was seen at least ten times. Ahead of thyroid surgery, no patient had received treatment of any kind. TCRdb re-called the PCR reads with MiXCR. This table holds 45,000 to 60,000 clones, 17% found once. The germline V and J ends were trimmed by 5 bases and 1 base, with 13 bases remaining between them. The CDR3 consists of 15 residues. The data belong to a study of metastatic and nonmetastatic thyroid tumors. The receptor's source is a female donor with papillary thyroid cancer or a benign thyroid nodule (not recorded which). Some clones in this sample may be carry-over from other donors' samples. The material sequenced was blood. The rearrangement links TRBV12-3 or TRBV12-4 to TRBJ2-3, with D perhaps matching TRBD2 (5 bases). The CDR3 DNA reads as TGTGCCAGCAGTCGGAGAGCGGAACGCACAGATACGCAGTATTTT. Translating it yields CASSRRAERTDTQYF.